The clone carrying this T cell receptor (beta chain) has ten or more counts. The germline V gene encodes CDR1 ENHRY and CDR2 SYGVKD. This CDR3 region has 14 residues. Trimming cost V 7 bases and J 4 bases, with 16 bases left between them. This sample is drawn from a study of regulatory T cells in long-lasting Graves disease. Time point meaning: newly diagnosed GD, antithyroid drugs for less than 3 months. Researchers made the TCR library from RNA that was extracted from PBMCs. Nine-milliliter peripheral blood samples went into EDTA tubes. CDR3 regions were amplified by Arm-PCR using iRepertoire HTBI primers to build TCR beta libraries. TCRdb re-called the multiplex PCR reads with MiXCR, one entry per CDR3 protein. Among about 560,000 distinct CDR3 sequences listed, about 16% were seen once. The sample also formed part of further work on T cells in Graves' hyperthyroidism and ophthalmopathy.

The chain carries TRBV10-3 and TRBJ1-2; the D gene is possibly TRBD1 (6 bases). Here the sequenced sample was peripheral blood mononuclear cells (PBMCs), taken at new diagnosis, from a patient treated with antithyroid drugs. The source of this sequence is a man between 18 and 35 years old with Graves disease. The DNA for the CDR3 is TGTGCCATCACTACACTGACAGGCCTCTATGGCTACACCTTC. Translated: CAITTLTGLYGYTF.